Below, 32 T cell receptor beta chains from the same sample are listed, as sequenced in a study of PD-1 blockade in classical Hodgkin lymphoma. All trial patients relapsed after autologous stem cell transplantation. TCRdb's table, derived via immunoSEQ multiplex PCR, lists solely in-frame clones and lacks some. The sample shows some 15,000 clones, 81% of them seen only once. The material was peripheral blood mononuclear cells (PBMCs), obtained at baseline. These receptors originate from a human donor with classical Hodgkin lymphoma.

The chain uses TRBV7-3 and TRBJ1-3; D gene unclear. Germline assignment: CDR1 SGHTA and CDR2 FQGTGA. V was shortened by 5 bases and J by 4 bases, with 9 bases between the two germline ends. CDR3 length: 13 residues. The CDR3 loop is CASSPPGGNTIYF. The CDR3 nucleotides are TGTGCCAGCAGCCCCCCCGGCGGAAACACCATATATTTT.

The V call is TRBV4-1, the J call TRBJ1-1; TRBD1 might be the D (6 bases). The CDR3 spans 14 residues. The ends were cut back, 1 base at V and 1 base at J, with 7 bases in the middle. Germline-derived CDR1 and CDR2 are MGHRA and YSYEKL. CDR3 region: CASSQGTENTEAFF. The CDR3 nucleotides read TGCGCCAGCAGCCAAGGGACAGAGAACACTGAAGCTTTCTTT.

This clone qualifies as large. In DNA form, the CDR3 reads TGTGCCAGTAGTTTAACCTGGGTGAGCCAGCCCCAGCATTTT. This codes for CASSLTWVSQPQHF. The chain combines TRBV19 with TRBJ1-5; D is uncertain. The germline gives CDR1 LNHDA, CDR2 SQIVND (reference sequence). The CDR3 spans 14 residues. Trimming left V 5 bases short and J 7 bases short, with 15 bases between.

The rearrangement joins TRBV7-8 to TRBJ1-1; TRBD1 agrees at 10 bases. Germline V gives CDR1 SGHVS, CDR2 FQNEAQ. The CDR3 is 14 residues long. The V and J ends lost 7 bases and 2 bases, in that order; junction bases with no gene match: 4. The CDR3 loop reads CASNPTGGNTEAFF. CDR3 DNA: TGTGCCAGCAACCCGACAGGGGGCAACACTGAAGCTTTCTTT.

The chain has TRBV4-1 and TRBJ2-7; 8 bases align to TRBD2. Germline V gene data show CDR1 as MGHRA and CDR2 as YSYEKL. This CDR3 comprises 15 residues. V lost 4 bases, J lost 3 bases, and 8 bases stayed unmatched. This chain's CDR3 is CASSPTTSEVYEQYF. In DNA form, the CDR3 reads TGCGCCAGCAGCCCCACGACTAGCGAGGTCTACGAGCAGTACTTC.

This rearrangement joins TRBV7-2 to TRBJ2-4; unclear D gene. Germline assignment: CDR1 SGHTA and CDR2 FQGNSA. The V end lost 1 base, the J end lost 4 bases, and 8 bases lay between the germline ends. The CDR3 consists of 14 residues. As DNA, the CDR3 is TGTGCCAGCAGCTTAGGGCAGGTTAAAAACATTCAGTACTTC. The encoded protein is CASSLGQVKNIQYF.

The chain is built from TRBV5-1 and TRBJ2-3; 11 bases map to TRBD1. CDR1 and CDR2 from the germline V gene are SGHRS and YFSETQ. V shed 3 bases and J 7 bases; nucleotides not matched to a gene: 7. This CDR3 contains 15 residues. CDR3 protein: CASSWGQGDGNTQYF. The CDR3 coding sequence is TGCGCCAGCAGCTGGGGACAGGGGGATGGAAATACGCAGTATTTT. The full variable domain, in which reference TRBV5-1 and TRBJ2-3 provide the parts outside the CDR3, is KAGVTQTPRYLIKTRGQQVTLSCSPISGHRSVSWYQQTPGQGLQFLFEYFSETQRNKGNFPGRFSGRQFSNSRSEMNVSTLELGDSALYLCASSWGQGDGNTQYFGPGTRLTVL.

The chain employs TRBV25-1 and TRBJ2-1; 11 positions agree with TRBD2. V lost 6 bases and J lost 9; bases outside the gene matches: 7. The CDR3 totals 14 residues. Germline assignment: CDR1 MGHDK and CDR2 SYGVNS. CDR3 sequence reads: CASRETSGELEQFF. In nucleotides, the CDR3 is TGTGCCAGCAGGGAGACTAGCGGGGAACTTGAGCAGTTCTTC.

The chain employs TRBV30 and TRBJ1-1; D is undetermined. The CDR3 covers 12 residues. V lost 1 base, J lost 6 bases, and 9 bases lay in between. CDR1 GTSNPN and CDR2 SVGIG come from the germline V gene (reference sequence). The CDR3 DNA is TGTGCCTGGAGTGCGGAGACCCCTGAAGCTTTCTTT. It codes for CAWSAETPEAFF.

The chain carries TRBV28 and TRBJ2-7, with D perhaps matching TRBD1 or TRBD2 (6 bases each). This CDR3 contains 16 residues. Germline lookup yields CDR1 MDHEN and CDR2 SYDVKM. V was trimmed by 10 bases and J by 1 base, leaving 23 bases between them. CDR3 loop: CATRPSRGGGSYEQYF. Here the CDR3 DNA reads TGTGCCACCAGACCCTCAAGAGGGGGAGGATCCTACGAGCAGTACTTC.

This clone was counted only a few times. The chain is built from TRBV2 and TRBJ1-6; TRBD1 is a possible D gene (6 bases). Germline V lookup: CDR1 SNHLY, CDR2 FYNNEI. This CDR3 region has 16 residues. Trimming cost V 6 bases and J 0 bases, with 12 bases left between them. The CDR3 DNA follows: TGTGCCAGCAGGGACAGCTACAGCTCCTATAATTCACCCCTCCACTTT. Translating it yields CASRDSYSSYNSPLHF.

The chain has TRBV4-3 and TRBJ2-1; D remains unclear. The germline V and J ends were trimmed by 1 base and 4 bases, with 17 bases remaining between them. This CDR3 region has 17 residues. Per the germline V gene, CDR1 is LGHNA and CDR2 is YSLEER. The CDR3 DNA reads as TGCGCCAGCAGCCAAGCCCAGGCCTCCGTCGGGTACAATGAGCAGTTCTTC. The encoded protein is CASSQAQASVGYNEQFF.

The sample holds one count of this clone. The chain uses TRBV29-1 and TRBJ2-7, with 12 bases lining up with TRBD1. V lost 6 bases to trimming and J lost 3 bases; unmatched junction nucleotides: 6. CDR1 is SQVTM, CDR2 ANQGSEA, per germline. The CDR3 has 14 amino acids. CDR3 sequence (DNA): TGCAGCGTGGACGGGACAGGGGGCTTCTACGAGCAGTACTTC. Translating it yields CSVDGTGGFYEQYF.

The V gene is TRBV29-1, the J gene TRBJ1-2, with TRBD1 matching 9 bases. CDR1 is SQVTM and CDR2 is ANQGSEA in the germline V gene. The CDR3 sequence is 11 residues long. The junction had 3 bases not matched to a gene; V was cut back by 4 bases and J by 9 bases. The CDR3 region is CSVGGTGSYTF. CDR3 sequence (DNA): TGCAGCGTTGGGGGGACAGGGAGCTACACCTTC. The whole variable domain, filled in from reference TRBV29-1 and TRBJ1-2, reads SAVISQKPSRDICQRGTSLTIQCQVDSQVTMMFWYRQQPGQSLTLIATANQGSEATYESGFVIDKFPISRPNLTFSTLTVSNMSPEDSSIYLCSVGGTGSYTFGSGTRLTVV.

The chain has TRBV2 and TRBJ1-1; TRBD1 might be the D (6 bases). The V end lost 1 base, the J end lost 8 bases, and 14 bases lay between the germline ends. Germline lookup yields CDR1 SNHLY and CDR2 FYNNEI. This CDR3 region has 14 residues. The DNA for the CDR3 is TGTGCCAGCAGTGAAGGCAGGGGTCTGGAAGAAGCTTTCTTT. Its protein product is CASSEGRGLEEAFF.

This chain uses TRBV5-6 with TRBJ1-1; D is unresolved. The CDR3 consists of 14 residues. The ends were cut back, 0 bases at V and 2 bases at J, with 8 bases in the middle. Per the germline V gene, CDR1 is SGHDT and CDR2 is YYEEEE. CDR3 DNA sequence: TGTGCCAGCAGCTTGGACGGTCTTAACACTGAAGCTTTCTTT. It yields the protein CASSLDGLNTEAFF.

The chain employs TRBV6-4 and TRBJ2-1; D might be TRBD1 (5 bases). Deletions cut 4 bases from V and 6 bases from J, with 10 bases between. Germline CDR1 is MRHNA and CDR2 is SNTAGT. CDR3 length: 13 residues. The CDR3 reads CASSATGTNEQFF. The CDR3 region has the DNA TGTGCCAGCAGTGCCACAGGTACCAATGAGCAGTTCTTC.

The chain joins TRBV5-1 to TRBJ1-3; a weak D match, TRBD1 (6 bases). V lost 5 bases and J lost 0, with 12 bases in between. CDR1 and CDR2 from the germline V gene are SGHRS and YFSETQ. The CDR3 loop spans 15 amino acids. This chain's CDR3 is CASSRGASSGNTIYF. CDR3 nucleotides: TGCGCCAGCAGTCGGGGGGCTTCCTCTGGAAACACCATATATTTT.

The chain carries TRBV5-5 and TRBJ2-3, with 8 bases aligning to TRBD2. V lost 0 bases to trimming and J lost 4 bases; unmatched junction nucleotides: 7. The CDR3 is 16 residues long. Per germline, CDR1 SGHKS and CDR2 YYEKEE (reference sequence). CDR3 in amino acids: CASSLAGGAGADTQYF. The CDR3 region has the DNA TGTGCCAGCAGCTTGGCCGGGGGAGCGGGGGCAGATACGCAGTATTTT.

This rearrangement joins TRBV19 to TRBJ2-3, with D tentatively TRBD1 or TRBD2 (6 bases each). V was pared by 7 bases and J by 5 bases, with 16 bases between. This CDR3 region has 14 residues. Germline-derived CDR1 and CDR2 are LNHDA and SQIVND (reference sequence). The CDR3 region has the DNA TGTGCCAGTAAACAGGGAGGATCGGGAGATACGCAGTATTTT. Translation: CASKQGGSGDTQYF.

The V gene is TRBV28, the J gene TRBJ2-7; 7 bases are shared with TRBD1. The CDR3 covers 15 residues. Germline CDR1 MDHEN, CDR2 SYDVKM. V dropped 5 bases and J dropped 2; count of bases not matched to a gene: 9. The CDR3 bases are TGTGCCAGCAGTCAGCCCGACAGGGCCACCTACGAGCAGTACTTC. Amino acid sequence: CASSQPDRATYEQYF. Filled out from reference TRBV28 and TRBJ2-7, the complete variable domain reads DVKVTQSSRYLVKRTGEKVFLECVQDMDHENMFWYRQDPGLGLRLIYFSYDVKMKEKGDIPEGYSVSREKKERFSLILESASTNQTSMYLCASSQPDRATYEQYFGPGTRLTVT.

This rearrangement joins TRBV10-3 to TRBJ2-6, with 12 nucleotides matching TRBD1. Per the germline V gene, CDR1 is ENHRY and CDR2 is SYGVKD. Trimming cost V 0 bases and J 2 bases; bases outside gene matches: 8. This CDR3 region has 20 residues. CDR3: CAISESMMGTGGPGANVLTF. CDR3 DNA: TGTGCCATCAGTGAGTCGATGATGGGGACAGGGGGCCCTGGGGCCAACGTCCTGACTTTC.

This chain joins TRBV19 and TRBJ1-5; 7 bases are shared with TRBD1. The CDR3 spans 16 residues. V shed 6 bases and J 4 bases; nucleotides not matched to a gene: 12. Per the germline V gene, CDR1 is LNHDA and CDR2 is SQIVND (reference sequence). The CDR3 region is CASRGKRTGQNQPQHF. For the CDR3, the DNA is TGTGCCAGTAGGGGGAAGCGGACAGGCCAAAATCAGCCCCAGCATTTT.

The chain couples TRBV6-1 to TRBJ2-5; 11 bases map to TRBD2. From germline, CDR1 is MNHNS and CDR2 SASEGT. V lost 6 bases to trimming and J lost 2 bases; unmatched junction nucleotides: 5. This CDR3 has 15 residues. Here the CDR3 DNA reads TGTGCCAGCAGATCTAGCGGGGGGATGCAAGAGACCCAGTACTTC. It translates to CASRSSGGMQETQYF.

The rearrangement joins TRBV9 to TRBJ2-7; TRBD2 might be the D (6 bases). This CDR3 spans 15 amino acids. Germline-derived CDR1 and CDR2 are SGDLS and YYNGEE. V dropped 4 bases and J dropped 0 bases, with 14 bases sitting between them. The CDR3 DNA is TGTGCCAGCAGCACTCAAGCGGGTTTCTCCTACGAGCAGTACTTC. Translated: CASSTQAGFSYEQYF.

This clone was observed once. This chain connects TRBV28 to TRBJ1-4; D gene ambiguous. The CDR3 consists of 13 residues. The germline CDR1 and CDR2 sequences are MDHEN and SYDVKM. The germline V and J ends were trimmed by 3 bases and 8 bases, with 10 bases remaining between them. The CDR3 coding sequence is TGTGCCAGCAGTTTCGACGACCGGGAAAAACTGTTTTTT. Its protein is CASSFDDREKLFF.

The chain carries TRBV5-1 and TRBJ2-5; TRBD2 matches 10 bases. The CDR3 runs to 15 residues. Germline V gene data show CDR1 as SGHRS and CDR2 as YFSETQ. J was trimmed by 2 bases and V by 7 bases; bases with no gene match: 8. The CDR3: CASRAVSGGQETQYF. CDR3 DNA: TGCGCCAGCCGGGCCGTTAGCGGGGGGCAAGAGACCCAGTACTTC.

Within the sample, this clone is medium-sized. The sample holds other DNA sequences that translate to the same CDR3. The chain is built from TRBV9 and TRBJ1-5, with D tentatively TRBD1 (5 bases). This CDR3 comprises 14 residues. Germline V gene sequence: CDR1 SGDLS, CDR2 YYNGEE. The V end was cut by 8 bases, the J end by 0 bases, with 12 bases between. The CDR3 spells CASGAGGSNQPQHF. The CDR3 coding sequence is TGTGCCAGTGGAGCCGGGGGTAGCAATCAGCCCCAGCATTTT.

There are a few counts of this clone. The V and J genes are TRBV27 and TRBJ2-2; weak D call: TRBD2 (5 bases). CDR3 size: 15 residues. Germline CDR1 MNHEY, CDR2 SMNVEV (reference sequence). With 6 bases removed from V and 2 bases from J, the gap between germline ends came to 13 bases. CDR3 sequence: CASSPTSLNTGELFF. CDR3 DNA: TGTGCCAGCAGCCCCACTAGTTTAAACACCGGGGAGCTGTTTTTT.

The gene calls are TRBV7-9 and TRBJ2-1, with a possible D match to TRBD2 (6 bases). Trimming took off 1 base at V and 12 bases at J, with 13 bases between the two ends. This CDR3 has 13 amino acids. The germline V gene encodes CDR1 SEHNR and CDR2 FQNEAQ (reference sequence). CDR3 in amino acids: CASSLGGLETQFF. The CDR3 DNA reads TGTGCCAGCAGCTTAGGGGGACTCGAAACGCAGTTCTTC.

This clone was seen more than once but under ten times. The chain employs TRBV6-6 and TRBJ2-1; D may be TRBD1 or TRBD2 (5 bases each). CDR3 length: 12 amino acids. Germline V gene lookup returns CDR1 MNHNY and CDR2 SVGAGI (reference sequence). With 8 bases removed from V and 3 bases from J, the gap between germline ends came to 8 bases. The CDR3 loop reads CASGGFYNEQFF. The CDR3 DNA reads TGTGCCAGCGGGGGTTTCTACAATGAGCAGTTCTTC.

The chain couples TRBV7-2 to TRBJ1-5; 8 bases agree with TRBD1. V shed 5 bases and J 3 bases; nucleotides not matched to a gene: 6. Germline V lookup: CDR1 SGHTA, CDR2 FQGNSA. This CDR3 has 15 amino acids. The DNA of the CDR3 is TGTGCCAGCAGCGCTAGGACAGGGAACAATCAGCCCCAGCATTTT. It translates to CASSARTGNNQPQHF.